These 22 T cell receptor beta chains were all obtained from the same sample, sequenced in a study of blood T cell repertoires in COVID-19. Profiled with immunoSEQ multiplex PCR; TCRdb holds only in-frame clones, not every one. Of some 250,000 clones listed, approximately 91% were seen once; the top ten hold approximately 1.2%. The sequenced sample was PBMCs or T cells enriched from blood (not recorded which). The receptors here all came from a human donor in a cohort exposed to, infected with or recovered from COVID-19 (not recorded which). The donor label of this sample is uncertain.

Details on this clone: Sequence at one end of the junction differs from germline and may be a read error. The J gene is TRBJ2-7, the V gene TRBV9; 7 bases agree with TRBD1. The germline V gene encodes CDR1 SGDLS and CDR2 YYNGEE. The CDR3 runs 14 residues. CDR3 bases: TGTGCCAGCAGCGTAGAGGACAGGACCTACGGGCAGTACTTC. This encodes CASSVEDRTYGQYF.

This clone was seen a handful of times. This chain joins TRBV2 and TRBJ1-1; perhaps TRBD1 as D (6 bases). The CDR3 consists of 14 residues. Germline CDR1 SNHLY, CDR2 FYNNEI. V was shortened by 7 bases and J by 7 bases, with 19 bases between the two germline ends. As DNA, the CDR3 is TGTGCCAGCACCTCGCTCCGGGGGGGCGGTGAAGCTTTCTTT. It codes for CASTSLRGGGEAFF.

The V and J genes are TRBV7-2 and TRBJ2-6; 8 bases fit TRBD1. This CDR3 comprises 17 residues. J was trimmed by 2 bases and V by 4 bases; bases with no gene match: 7. Germline V lookup: CDR1 SGHTA, CDR2 FQGNSA. CDR3 residues: CASSSRTGRTGANVLTF. The CDR3 DNA reads TGTGCCAGCAGCTCCCGGACAGGGCGAACTGGGGCCAACGTCCTGACTTTC.

V is TRBV6-5 and J is TRBJ1-2, with 7 bases lining up with TRBD1. The CDR3 contains 15 residues. With 6 bases clipped from V and 1 base from J, the junction kept 8 bases outside the gene matches. Per germline, CDR1 MNHEY and CDR2 SVGAGI. This chain's CDR3 is CASRSSHRGNYGYTF. The CDR3 bases are TGTGCCAGCAGGTCCTCTCACAGGGGTAACTATGGCTACACCTTC.

This clone occurred a few times. This chain links TRBV6-4 with TRBJ2-2; the match to TRBD2 covers 9 bases. CDR1 MRHNA and CDR2 SNTAGT come from the germline V gene. This CDR3 has 17 amino acids. The V gene end was trimmed by 0 bases and the J gene end by 0 bases; junction bases not matched to a gene: 2. CDR3 DNA: TGTGCCAGCAGTGACTCGAGCGGGGGGTCGAACACCGGGGAGCTGTTTTTT. It encodes CASSDSSGGSNTGELFF.

The rearrangement joins TRBV29-1 to TRBJ1-3; 8 bases are shared with TRBD1. Germline CDR1 is SQVTM and CDR2 is ANQGSEA. This CDR3 comprises 17 residues. V lost 6 bases to trimming and J lost 0 bases; unmatched junction nucleotides: 13. In DNA, the CDR3 is TGCAGCGTAGCCTACCGGGACAGGCCAAGCTCTGGAAACACCATATATTTT. Its protein product is CSVAYRDRPSSGNTIYF.

The V call is TRBV2, the J call TRBJ1-5, with 7 bases lining up with TRBD1. V shed 5 bases and J 2 bases; nucleotides not matched to a gene: 12. CDR3 length equals 17 residues. The germline V gene has CDR1 SNHLY and CDR2 FYNNEI. The CDR3 here is CASSPDRAAGGNQPQHF. The CDR3 DNA reads TGTGCCAGCAGTCCCGACAGGGCCGCCGGGGGCAATCAGCCCCAGCATTTT.

This rearrangement joins TRBV7-2 to TRBJ2-1; D is perhaps TRBD1 (5 bases). CDR1 is SGHTA, CDR2 FQGNSA, per germline. This CDR3 is 16 amino acids long. Trimming took off 1 base at V and 0 bases at J, with 10 bases between the two ends. The CDR3 sequence is CASSLGWQGSYNEQFF. The CDR3 nucleotides read TGTGCCAGCAGCTTAGGATGGCAGGGCTCCTACAATGAGCAGTTCTTC.

The rearrangement uses TRBV19 and TRBJ1-2, with 10 nucleotides matching TRBD1. This CDR3 contains 14 residues. Germline values: CDR1 LNHDA, CDR2 SQIVND (reference sequence). Trimming removed 7 bases from V and 4 bases from J; junction bases left unmatched: 6. CDR3: CASTGTGELYGYTF. The CDR3 coding sequence is TGTGCCAGTACAGGGACAGGGGAGCTCTATGGCTACACCTTC.

The chain couples TRBV5-4 to TRBJ2-1; 12 bases match TRBD1. J lost 10 bases, V lost 4 bases, and 3 bases had no gene match. This CDR3 region has 13 residues. Germline CDR1 and CDR2: SGHNT and YYREEE (reference sequence). CDR3 in DNA: TGTGCCAGCAGCGCGGGACAGGGGGCCGAGCAGTTCTTC. This sequence encodes CASSAGQGAEQFF.

The CDR3 coding sequence is TGTGCCAGCAGCTCCAGGCAGCGGGAATACAATGAGCAGTTCTTC. Translating it yields CASSSRQREYNEQFF. V gene TRBV7-9 combines with J gene TRBJ2-1; TRBD2 agrees at 7 bases. CDR1 is SEHNR, CDR2 FQNEAQ, per germline (reference sequence). V lost 4 bases and J lost 4; bases outside the gene matches: 7. The CDR3 is 15 residues long.

This rearrangement joins TRBV18 to TRBJ2-1; 8 bases fit TRBD2. The CDR3 has 15 residues. V was clipped by 2 bases and J by 4 bases; unmatched bases: 4. The V gene's germline CDR1 is KGHSH and CDR2 LQKENI. The CDR3 DNA is TGTGCCAGCTCACCAGAAGCGGGGGCTTACAATGAGCAGTTCTTC. Protein sequence: CASSPEAGAYNEQFF.

This clone was seen a handful of times. This chain uses TRBV6-5 with TRBJ1-1; 10 nucleotides match TRBD1. Germline loops: CDR1 MNHEY, CDR2 SVGAGI. V lost 3 bases, J lost 5 bases, and 9 bases stayed unmatched. CDR3 length: 16 amino acids. The CDR3 here is CASSYGTGVEGTEAFF. The CDR3 bases are TGTGCCAGCAGTTATGGGACAGGGGTGGAAGGGACTGAAGCTTTCTTT.

This rearrangement joins TRBV2 to TRBJ2-5, with D unresolved. CDR1 is SNHLY, CDR2 FYNNEI, per germline. This CDR3 spans 13 amino acids. V was clipped by 5 bases and J by 5 bases, with 12 bases between them. CDR3 bases: TGTGCCAGCAGTCTTGGGCCCATGGAGACCCAGTACTTC. Translating it yields CASSLGPMETQYF.

This chain connects TRBV5-1 to TRBJ2-2, with a weak D call TRBD2 (5 bases). CDR3 length equals 15 residues. V was shortened by 4 bases and J by 1 base, with 11 bases between the two germline ends. Looked up from germline, CDR1 is SGHRS and CDR2 is YFSETQ. The CDR3 DNA reads as TGCGCCAGCAGCGGGCGGACTCTGAACACCGGGGAGCTGTTTTTT. Amino acid sequence: CASSGRTLNTGELFF. Full variable domain (outside the CDR3, taken from reference TRBV5-1 and TRBJ2-2): KAGVTQTPRYLIKTRGQQVTLSCSPISGHRSVSWYQQTPGQGLQFLFEYFSETQRNKGNFPGRFSGRQFSNSRSEMNVSTLELGDSALYLCASSGRTLNTGELFFGEGSRLTVL.

This chain uses TRBV4-2 with TRBJ2-1; weak D call: TRBD2 (7 bases). CDR1 LGHNA and CDR2 YNFKEQ come from the germline V gene. The CDR3 spans 16 residues. Trimming shortened V by 5 bases and J by 7 bases, and 21 bases separated the two germline ends. This CDR3 is CASSFEGGGGRNEQFF. DNA of the CDR3: TGTGCCAGCAGCTTTGAGGGAGGGGGGGGCCGAAATGAGCAGTTCTTC.

The chain uses TRBV29-1 and TRBJ2-5; the match to TRBD2 covers 7 bases. The CDR3 has 14 residues. J gave up 5 bases and V 4 bases, and 10 bases lay outside the gene matches. CDR1 and CDR2 from the germline V gene are SQVTM and ANQGSEA. The CDR3 coding sequence is TGCAGCGTTGGTCCGTCGGGGGGTAAGGAGACCCAGTACTTC. Translation gives CSVGPSGGKETQYF.

This clone was detected once. The chain uses TRBV5-1 and TRBJ1-3; TRBD1 aligns across 9 bases. After removal of 4 bases from V and 3 bases from J, the junction contained 8 bases not matched to a gene. Germline V gives CDR1 SGHRS, CDR2 YFSETQ. The CDR3 extends over 16 amino acids. CDR3: CASSPGDRGSGNTIYF. CDR3 sequence (DNA): TGCGCCAGCAGCCCGGGCGACAGGGGGAGTGGAAACACCATATATTTT.

The chain recombines TRBV12-3 or TRBV12-4 with TRBJ2-5; 8 bases map to TRBD1. Trimming took 6 bases from V and 2 from J; bases not matched to a gene: 2. The CDR3 sequence is 13 residues long. CDR3 nucleotide sequence: TGTGCCAGCAGCACAGGGGGGCAAGAGACCCAGTACTTC. Amino acid sequence: CASSTGGQETQYF.

The chain couples TRBV24-1 to TRBJ2-3; D remains ambiguous. The CDR3 totals 14 residues. The germline V and J ends were trimmed by 0 bases and 3 bases, with 6 bases remaining between them. Per germline, CDR1 KGHDR and CDR2 SFDVKD. The CDR3 is CATSDLQKTDTQYF. In nucleotides, the CDR3 is TGTGCCACCAGTGATTTGCAGAAAACAGATACGCAGTATTTT.

The genes are TRBV11-2 and TRBJ1-5, with 8 bases fitting TRBD1. V was pared by 4 bases and J by 4 bases, with 6 bases of the junction left unmatched. Germline CDR1 SGHAT, CDR2 FQNNGV. This CDR3 contains 15 residues. The CDR3 protein is CASSSPGQANQPQHF. The CDR3 DNA reads as TGTGCCAGCAGCTCTCCGGGACAGGCGAATCAGCCCCAGCATTTT.

The J gene is TRBJ2-6, the V gene TRBV19; D is perhaps TRBD2 (7 bases). The CDR3 totals 17 residues. Trimming left V 5 bases short and J 3 bases short, with 17 bases between. The V gene's germline CDR1 is LNHDA and CDR2 SQIVND (reference sequence). DNA of the CDR3: TGTGCCAGTAGTCAGTTTGGGGGGGCAGATGGGGCCAACGTCCTGACTTTC. Protein sequence: CASSQFGGADGANVLTF.